The clone carrying this T cell receptor (beta chain) has just one count. Its antigen is unidentified. Trimming took 2 bases from V and 4 from J, leaving 14 bases between them. The CDR3 has 15 residues. Germline CDR1 SGHTA, CDR2 FQGTGA. This specimen comes from a study of T cells in narcolepsy. Overall study: Healthy controls were enrolled alongside patients with narcolepsy type 1 or type 2. General study results and limits: Autoreactive HCRT-specific and TRIB2-specific clonotypes were marked in same-patient CSF-versus-blood CD4+ comparisons. In some patient and control memory CD4+ samples, autoreactive clones were absent. Reportedly, autoreactive clonotypes were serially detected in patients' blood but not controls'.

Measured with immunoSEQ multiplex PCR; TCRdb has only the in-frame clones, and not every one. The sample records 25,000 to 35,000 clones, around four fifths being singletons. The origin of this receptor is a human donor with narcolepsy. Specimen: CD45RA- memory CD4+ T cells from PBMCs. The chain employs TRBV7-3 and TRBJ2-5, with D tentatively TRBD2 (5 bases). The CDR3 here is CASSLDFGDRETQYF. DNA of the CDR3: TGTGCCAGCAGCTTAGATTTCGGGGATCGAGAGACCCAGTACTTC.